Listed below are T cell receptor beta chains from one sample, sequenced in a study of T cell responses to AZD1222 COVID-19 vaccine. The repertoire was sequenced with immunoSEQ multiplex PCR; TCRdb's copy has only in-frame clones and lacks some. Of approximately 120,000 clones listed, 90% are singletons. The material was peripheral blood, obtained on day 0 of AZD1222 vaccination. All receptors derive from an adult in good health. Each CDR3 is given with its conserved first and last residue. Fields, in order: clone size, V gene, D gene, J gene, CDR3 DNA, CDR3 protein. A D gene is named only where the DNA matches it firmly. Part of the rows lack a size; the others show once, few, many or a class for expanded clones.

size: .
V: TRBV27
D: .
J: TRBJ2-1
DNA: TGTGCCAGCAGTTGGACACCGTTGGTCTACAATGAGCAGTTCTTC
CDR3: CASSWTPLVYNEQFF

size: .
V: TRBV6-6
D: .
J: TRBJ1-5
DNA: TGTGCCAGCAGCCCGACGACAGGTCCGGGTCAGCCCCAGCATTTT
CDR3: CASSPTTGPGQPQHF

size: .
V: TRBV4-1
D: TRBD2
J: TRBJ2-6
DNA: TGCGCCAGCAGCTCACAAATAGCGGGAGGTGGGTCTGGGGCCAACGTCCTGACTTTC
CDR3: CASSSQIAGGGSGANVLTF

size: .
V: TRBV7-2
D: .
J: TRBJ2-1
DNA: TGTGCCAGCAGCTTAAAAGGGGGGTACGAGCAGTTCTTC
CDR3: CASSLKGGYEQFF

size: .
V: TRBV5-6
D: .
J: TRBJ1-3
DNA: TGTGCCAGCAGCAAGCAAAATGGACAGATGGGAGGAAACACCATATATTTT
CDR3: CASSKQNGQMGGNTIYF

size: .
V: TRBV10-3
D: TRBD1
J: TRBJ1-5
DNA: TGTGCCATCAGTGAGGCAGGGGGTAGTCAGCCCCAGCATTTT
CDR3: CAISEAGGSQPQHF

size: .
V: TRBV5-4
D: TRBD2
J: TRBJ2-7
DNA: TGTGCCAGCAGTGCGGCCGCGGGCGGGAGCTCCTACGAGCAGTACTTC
CDR3: CASSAAAGGSSYEQYF

size: .
V: TRBV28
D: TRBD2
J: TRBJ2-7
DNA: TGTGCCAGCAGTTTGTGGACGGGAGGGGATGTTGTCGAGCAGTACTTC
CDR3: CASSLWTGGDVVEQYF

size: .
V: TRBV28
D: .
J: TRBJ2-7
DNA: TGTGCCAGCAATCAGGGTCCGGGGCTCTACGAGCAGTACTTC
CDR3: CASNQGPGLYEQYF

size: .
V: TRBV7-9
D: .
J: TRBJ2-1
DNA: TGTGCCAGCAGCGCCTTGGGGGGGGCGCAGTCCTACAATGAGCAGTTCTTC
CDR3: CASSALGGAQSYNEQFF

size: .
V: TRBV9
D: TRBD1
J: TRBJ1-2
DNA: TGTGCCAGCAGCGTTGACGGGACAGGGCAAAACTATGGCTACACCTTC
CDR3: CASSVDGTGQNYGYTF

size: .
V: TRBV7-2
D: TRBD1
J: TRBJ1-5
DNA: TGTGCCAGCAGCTTAGTGGGTTCGGGGGACAGACCTCAGCCCCAGCATTTT
CDR3: CASSLVGSGDRPQPQHF

size: .
V: TRBV28
D: TRBD1
J: TRBJ1-2
DNA: TGTGCCAGCAGTGCTGAGGGACAGAACGTTAACTATGGCTACACCTTC
CDR3: CASSAEGQNVNYGYTF

size: .
V: TRBV12-3/TRBV12-4
D: .
J: TRBJ1-1
DNA: TGTGCCAGCAGCCTCTCTCCCCTTTCTGAAGCTTTCTTT
CDR3: CASSLSPLSEAFF

size: .
V: TRBV5-1
D: .
J: TRBJ2-7
DNA: TGCGCCAGCAGCTTGGCAGGGGTGGCCTACGAGCAGTACTTC
CDR3: CASSLAGVAYEQYF

size: .
V: TRBV7-2
D: TRBD2
J: TRBJ2-3
DNA: TGTGCCAGCAGCTTAGTCGGTCGGGGGAGGGCTCAAGGAGATACGCAGTATTTT
CDR3: CASSLVGRGRAQGDTQYF

size: .
V: TRBV19
D: .
J: TRBJ1-4
DNA: TGTGCCAGTACGGATGGGGCTGATGAAAAACTGTTTTTT
CDR3: CASTDGADEKLFF

size: .
V: TRBV15
D: .
J: TRBJ2-5
DNA: TGTGCCACCAGCCCTCTGACTCCCACGACAGGCCAAGAGACCCAGTACTTC
CDR3: CATSPLTPTTGQETQYF

size: .
V: TRBV10-3
D: TRBD1
J: TRBJ2-5
DNA: TGTGCCATCAAAACCGGGACAGGGGAAGAGACCCAGTACTTC
CDR3: CAIKTGTGEETQYF

size: .
V: TRBV10-3
D: .
J: TRBJ1-2
DNA: TGTGCCATCAGGGACGGACTCTCTAACTATGGCTACACCTTC
CDR3: CAIRDGLSNYGYTF

size: .
V: TRBV30
D: TRBD1
J: TRBJ2-1
DNA: TGTGCCTGGAGGGGGACAGGGCTCAATGAGCAGTTCTTC
CDR3: CAWRGTGLNEQFF

size: once
V: TRBV19
D: TRBD1
J: TRBJ1-2
DNA: TGTGCCAGTAGGGGACAGAGCCATTCCGTCTATGGCTACACCTTC
CDR3: CASRGQSHSVYGYTF

size: .
V: TRBV28
D: .
J: TRBJ2-6
DNA: TGTGCCACCCGACGGTCCCCCGGGGCCAACGTCCTGACTTTC
CDR3: CATRRSPGANVLTF

size: .
V: TRBV24-1
D: .
J: TRBJ1-5
DNA: TGTGCCACCAGTGCAGACGGGAGCAATCAGCCCCAGCATTTT
CDR3: CATSADGSNQPQHF

size: .
V: TRBV21-1
D: .
J: TRBJ1-1
DNA: TGTGCCAGCAGCAGAAAGGGTCTTCGGGACGGGCGCATGAACACTGAAGCTTTCTTT
CDR3: CASSRKGLRDGRMNTEAFF

size: once
V: TRBV6-2/TRBV6-3
D: .
J: TRBJ2-7
DNA: TGTGCCAGCAGTTCCCCGGGGTTCCGCTACGAGCAGTACTTC
CDR3: CASSSPGFRYEQYF

size: .
V: TRBV12-5
D: TRBD2
J: TRBJ2-3
DNA: TGTGCTAGTGGCGGCGCGGGAGGGCCCCCAGATACGCAGTATTTT
CDR3: CASGGAGGPPDTQYF

size: .
V: TRBV5-1
D: .
J: TRBJ2-7
DNA: TGCGCCAGCACCCTGGGTAGGGGCACCTACGAGCAGTACTTC
CDR3: CASTLGRGTYEQYF

size: .
V: TRBV19
D: .
J: TRBJ1-4
DNA: TGTGCCAGTAGGATGACGGGTGCAACTAATGAAAAACTGTTTTTT
CDR3: CASRMTGATNEKLFF